The entry that follows covers one T cell receptor (beta chain) sequence. The antigen remains undetermined. The data stem from a study of post-analysis software for immune sequencing data. Study summary: Progressive-relapsing, secondary progressive and relapsing-remitting multiple sclerosis were among the disease courses included. Study-wide results and limits: Included in a set of about five TRBV segments more frequent in patients than controls were TRBV5-6, TRBV5-1 and TRBV20-1. Compared with controls, patients showed significantly lower normalized Chao1 diversity. The F measure placed samples prepared in the same batch into strongly shared clusters.

CDR1 and CDR2 (germline): SNHLY, FYNNEI. Trimming shortened V by 9 bases and J by 4 bases, and 12 bases separated the two germline ends. The CDR3 runs 12 residues. The authors incorporated unique molecular identifiers into the TCR beta cDNA libraries. There were about 1 to 10 million T cells, and 450,000 to 550,000 cDNA molecules came from them. TCRdb independently ran MiXCR on the PCR reads; one entry per CDR3 protein. The table has approximately 770,000 distinct CDR3 sequences, 40% to 55% seen once. The clonotype originates from a girl aged 5 to 17 with multiple sclerosis. V usage is TRBV2 and J usage is TRBJ2-5; D is possibly TRBD1 (5 bases). Sequences were obtained from blood. DNA of the CDR3: TGTGCCAGTGCCCAGGGCGGAGAGACCCAGTACTTC. It encodes CASAQGGETQYF.